This TCR beta chain was found in a study of early T cells in non-severe SARS-CoV-2 infection. Across the whole study: Bulk RNA taken from unsorted whole blood was sequenced, leaving chains unpaired. Study-wide results and caveats: Comparison of clonotypes with VDJdb favored anti-spike CD8 responses while missing private and CD4 specificities.

The CDR3 consists of 13 residues. The germline V gene has CDR1 SEHNR and CDR2 FQNEAQ (reference sequence). Trimming took off 0 bases at V and 5 bases at J, with 7 bases between the two ends. Each cDNA molecule carried a unique molecular identifier. TCRdb re-called the 5' RACE reads through MiXCR, storing one row per CDR3 protein. The sample includes about 60,000 distinct CDR3 sequences, 20% of them seen just once. About this clonotype itself: Its antigen is unknown.

This TCR derives from an adult who was a healthcare worker with PCR-confirmed SARS-CoV-2 infection or an uninfected control (not recorded which). The material was whole blood, obtained at baseline. This sequence joins TRBV7-9 and TRBJ2-5; D tentatively fits TRBD1 or TRBD2 (5 bases each). The CDR3 is CASSLAGDETQYF. The CDR3 nucleotides are TGTGCCAGCAGCTTAGCGGGGGATGAGACCCAGTACTTC.